One and the same sample provided the 30 T cell receptor beta chains below, sequenced in a study of T cell responses to AZD1222 COVID-19 vaccine. Only in-frame clones appear in the TCRdb table, and some are missing; sequencing was by immunoSEQ multiplex PCR. The data contain 95,000 or so clones, over 75% of them singletons. The sample consisted of peripheral blood, taken on day 0 of AZD1222 vaccination. These receptor sequences come from an adult in good health.

The gene calls are TRBV5-4 and TRBJ2-3, with TRBD2 matching 7 bases. The V and J ends lost 4 bases and 3 bases, in that order; junction bases with no gene match: 8. CDR3 size: 15 residues. Germline values: CDR1 SGHNT, CDR2 YYREEE (reference sequence). The CDR3 protein is CASSIQAGLTDTQYF. The CDR3 DNA sequence: TGTGCCAGCAGCATACAAGCGGGGTTAACAGATACGCAGTATTTT.

This rearrangement joins TRBV5-1 to TRBJ2-7; 8 bases line up with TRBD1. The CDR3 runs to 16 residues. CDR1 and CDR2 from the germline V gene are SGHRS and YFSETQ. With 7 bases clipped from V and 6 bases from J, the junction kept 18 bases outside the gene matches. The CDR3 loop reads CASPRDRSSPPGEQYF. Here the CDR3 DNA reads TGCGCCAGCCCCCGGGACAGGTCTTCTCCTCCTGGCGAGCAGTACTTC.

The CDR3 nucleotides are TGCGCCAGCAGTGAGTCAGGGGACGGCAACTATGGCTACACCTTC. It specifies CASSESGDGNYGYTF. The chain uses TRBV10-2 and TRBJ1-2; tentative D call: TRBD1 (5 bases). The CDR3 spans 15 residues. Trimming took off 0 bases at V and 2 bases at J, with 10 bases between the two ends. CDR1 and CDR2 (germline): WSHSY, SAAADI.

The chain combines TRBV12-3 or TRBV12-4 with TRBJ2-3, with D uncertain. V dropped 5 bases and J dropped 2 bases, with 5 bases sitting between them. The CDR3 has 12 residues. Here the CDR3 DNA reads TGTGCCAGCAGTCAAAACACAGATACGCAGTATTTT. Protein product: CASSQNTDTQYF.

CDR3 residues: CASSEAAIPTGTDTQYF. CDR3 nucleotide sequence: TGTGCCAGCAGTGAAGCTGCCATACCTACGGGCACAGATACGCAGTATTTT. V usage is TRBV6-1 and J usage is TRBJ2-3, with no clear D. CDR3 size: 17 residues. Per the germline V gene, CDR1 is MNHNS and CDR2 is SASEGT. Trimming left V 0 bases short and J 1 base short, with 14 bases between.

The V call is TRBV9, the J call TRBJ2-1, with 12 bases lining up with TRBD2. Germline V CDR1 and CDR2: SGDLS, YYNGEE. There are 16 residues in the CDR3. J lost 6 bases, V lost 1 base, and 5 bases had no gene match. The CDR3 sequence: CASSVLAGGAINEQFF. Written as DNA, the CDR3 is TGTGCCAGCAGCGTACTAGCGGGGGGGGCTATCAATGAGCAGTTCTTC.

The V call is TRBV2, the J call TRBJ1-3; a possible D gene is TRBD1 (6 bases). Trimming cost V 11 bases and J 0 bases, with 17 bases left between them. The germline V gene has CDR1 SNHLY and CDR2 FYNNEI. This CDR3 comprises 15 residues. This chain's CDR3 is CAGRTETTSGNTIYF. The CDR3 region has the DNA TGTGCCGGTAGGACAGAAACCACCTCTGGAAACACCATATATTTT.

V gene TRBV4-1 combines with J gene TRBJ1-5; D possibly corresponds to TRBD1 (6 bases). Deletions cut 0 bases from V and 5 bases from J, with 11 bases between. The CDR3 extends over 15 amino acids. Germline V lookup: CDR1 MGHRA, CDR2 YSYEKL. CDR3 amino acids: CASSQDDRRDQPQHF. The DNA of the CDR3 is TGCGCCAGCAGCCAAGATGACAGGCGAGATCAGCCCCAGCATTTT.

This chain connects TRBV7-9 to TRBJ1-2; the D gene is possibly TRBD1 (5 bases). The V end was cut by 5 bases, the J end by 8 bases, with 18 bases between. The V gene's germline CDR1 is SEHNR and CDR2 FQNEAQ (reference sequence). The CDR3 sequence is 14 residues long. The CDR3 nucleotides read TGTGCCAGCAGCCCCGCACAGGCCGCTAGCGGCTACACCTTC. This encodes CASSPAQAASGYTF. Variable domain in full (rest from reference TRBV7-9 and TRBJ1-2): DTGVSQNPRHKITKRGQNVTFRCDPISEHNRLYWYRQTLGQGPEFLTYFQNEAQLEKSRLLSDRFSAERPKGSFSTLEIQRTEQGDSAMYLCASSPAQAASGYTFGSGTRLTVV.

The rearrangement uses TRBV2 and TRBJ1-1, with 8 bases matching TRBD1. The ends lost 7 bases at V and 0 bases at J; junction bases unmatched: 7. Germline V gives CDR1 SNHLY, CDR2 FYNNEI. This CDR3 contains 15 residues. The CDR3 DNA is TGTGCCAGCAAGTCAGGGGGCAAAATGAACACTGAAGCTTTCTTT. Translation gives CASKSGGKMNTEAFF.

This clone was seen only a few times. V gene TRBV19 combines with J gene TRBJ2-6; TRBD1 matches at 8 bases. With 7 bases clipped from V and 0 bases from J, the junction kept 11 bases outside the gene matches. The CDR3 length is 18 residues. Germline values: CDR1 LNHDA, CDR2 SQIVND (reference sequence). The CDR3 sequence is CASTPMGQESSGANVLTF. The DNA of the CDR3 is TGTGCCAGTACCCCAATGGGACAGGAGAGCTCTGGGGCCAACGTCCTGACTTTC.

The chain joins TRBV7-3 to TRBJ2-1; possible D gene TRBD1, 6 bases. V lost 6 bases and J lost 9, with 12 bases in between. From germline, CDR1 is SGHTA and CDR2 FQGTGA. The CDR3 covers 12 residues. As DNA, the CDR3 is TGTGCCAGCAGTTCAGGGGTCGGTGAGCAGTTCTTC. It translates to CASSSGVGEQFF.

J is TRBJ2-7 and V is TRBV3-1 (or the pseudogene TRBV3-2), with D possibly being TRBD1 or TRBD2 (5 bases each). Germline V CDR1 and CDR2: LGHDT, YNNKEL (reference sequence). V was trimmed by 4 bases and J by 7 bases, leaving 17 bases between them. The CDR3 length is 14 residues. The CDR3 DNA sequence: TGTGCCAGCAGCCGCTCCGGGGCCTCGGTGGAGCAGTACTTC. It codes for CASSRSGASVEQYF.

Notes on this clone: A read error may produce the germline difference seen at one junction end. The chain links TRBV5-1 to TRBJ2-1, with a possible D match to TRBD2 (6 bases). The CDR3 totals 12 residues. CDR1 and CDR2 (germline): SGHRS, YFSETQ. CDR3 in DNA: TGCGCCAGCAGCCCGGACTACAACGAGCAGTTCTTC. Translating gives CASSPDYNEQFF.

The chain has TRBV18 and TRBJ1-1, with a possible D match to TRBD1 (6 bases). Trimming removed 3 bases at V and 5 bases at J, with 13 bases between. In germline, CDR1 is KGHSH, CDR2 LQKENI. This CDR3 spans 14 amino acids. CDR3 loop: CASSPLGQLTEAFF. The CDR3 DNA is TGTGCCAGCTCACCTCTAGGACAGTTAACTGAAGCTTTCTTT.

In DNA, the CDR3 is TGTGCCAGCAGCCGTCAGACAGTGCGGGATACGCAGTATTTT. This codes for CASSRQTVRDTQYF. This chain connects TRBV5-5 to TRBJ2-3; TRBD1 might be the D (5 bases). Per germline, CDR1 SGHKS and CDR2 YYEKEE (reference sequence). The CDR3 runs 14 residues. V lost 4 bases and J 6 bases, leaving 15 bases between the germline ends.

The chain combines TRBV24-1 with TRBJ1-2; 8 bases line up with TRBD1. V was clipped by 2 bases and J by 13 bases; unmatched bases: 8. CDR3 length equals 13 residues. CDR1 and CDR2 (germline): KGHDR, SFDVKD. The CDR3: CATSDSTTGGSTF. DNA of the CDR3: TGTGCCACCAGTGATTCAACTACAGGGGGGTCCACCTTC.

The V call is TRBV10-3, the J call TRBJ2-7; D gene uncertain. Trimming removed 2 bases from V and 3 bases from J, with 2 bases in between. The germline gives CDR1 ENHRY, CDR2 SYGVKD. The CDR3 runs to 11 residues. The CDR3: CAISELYEQYF. The CDR3 bases are TGTGCCATCAGTGAGCTCTACGAGCAGTACTTC.

This chain links TRBV29-1 with TRBJ2-3; D may be TRBD2 (5 bases). The CDR3 extends over 12 amino acids. V was clipped by 4 bases and J by 4 bases, with 9 bases between them. From germline, CDR1 is SQVTM and CDR2 ANQGSEA. CDR3 sequence reads: CSVGGKSDTQYF. In nucleotides, the CDR3 is TGCAGCGTTGGAGGGAAGTCAGATACGCAGTATTTT.

The chain has TRBV29-1 and TRBJ1-1; 10 positions match TRBD1. Germline V lookup: CDR1 SQVTM, CDR2 ANQGSEA. The CDR3 is 14 residues long. V dropped 6 bases and J dropped 5; count of bases not matched to a gene: 9. The CDR3 spells CSVGGRQGATEAFF. The DNA for the CDR3 is TGCAGCGTGGGGGGCCGACAGGGGGCTACTGAAGCTTTCTTT.

V is TRBV12-2 and J is TRBJ1-5. TRBV12-2 is a pseudogene segment. The CDR3 has 15 residues. This CDR3 reads CASRLDLYSNQPQHF. DNA of the CDR3: TGTGCAAGTCGCTTAGATCTGTATAGCAATCAGCCCCAGCATTTT.

The V gene is TRBV7-2, the J gene TRBJ1-3; maybe TRBD1 (6 bases). Germline V CDR1 and CDR2: SGHTA, FQGNSA. Trimming removed 1 base at V and 4 bases at J, with 14 bases between. The CDR3 has 16 residues. CDR3 in amino acids: CASSLGGGFNGNTIYF. In DNA, the CDR3 is TGTGCCAGCAGCTTAGGTGGGGGCTTTAACGGAAACACCATATATTTT.

The chain's CDR3 is CASSLTASSYNEQFF. The DNA of the CDR3 is TGTGCCAGCAGCTTAACGGCCAGTTCCTACAATGAGCAGTTCTTC. The J gene is TRBJ2-1, the V gene TRBV11-2; D is unresolved. CDR1 and CDR2 from the germline V gene are SGHAT and FQNNGV. With 2 bases removed from V and 1 base from J, the gap between germline ends came to 9 bases. The CDR3 has 15 amino acids.

The chain employs TRBV7-6 and TRBJ2-2, with 16 bases fitting TRBD2. CDR3 length equals 18 residues. With V trimmed by 2 bases and J by 4 bases, 4 bases remained unmatched. Germline-derived CDR1 and CDR2 are SGHVS and FNYEAQ. The CDR3 loop is CASSLMGLAGGVTGELFF. CDR3 nucleotides: TGTGCCAGCAGCTTAATGGGACTAGCGGGGGGGGTCACCGGGGAGCTGTTTTTT.

The V gene is TRBV5-1, the J gene TRBJ2-1; 8 bases are shared with TRBD1. V shed 0 bases, J shed 7 bases, and the junction held 9 bases outside the gene matches. Germline lookup yields CDR1 SGHRS and CDR2 YFSETQ. The CDR3 loop spans 16 amino acids. The DNA for the CDR3 is TGCGCCAGCAGCTTGGGGACAGGGCTACTTGGGAATGAGCAGTTCTTC. Encoded protein: CASSLGTGLLGNEQFF.

About this clone itself: Mismatch with germline at one junction end may stem from a read error. This chain joins TRBV7-2 and TRBJ2-3; 9 positions agree with TRBD2. CDR1 is SGHTA, CDR2 FQGNSA, per germline. The CDR3 covers 16 residues. In DNA, the CDR3 is TGTGCCAGCAGCTTCGTCACCGGGACTAGCAGAGATACGCAGTATTTT. This sequence encodes CASSFVTGTSRDTQYF. The variable domain in full, with the rest retrieved from reference TRBV7-2 and TRBJ2-3, is GAGVSQSPSNKVTEKGKDVELRCDPISGHTALYWYRQSLGQGLEFLIYFQGNSAPDKSGLPSDRFSAERTGGSVSTLTIQRTQQEDSAVYLCASSFVTGTSRDTQYFGPGTRLTVL.

The J gene is TRBJ2-1, the V gene TRBV5-1, with D uncertain. CDR3 length equals 13 residues. Germline CDR1 and CDR2: SGHRS and YFSETQ. With 4 bases removed from V and 4 bases from J, the gap between germline ends came to 9 bases. The CDR3 sequence is CASSADFYNEQFF. The CDR3 DNA sequence: TGCGCCAGCAGCGCAGACTTTTACAATGAGCAGTTCTTC. Full variable domain (rest looked up from reference TRBV5-1 and TRBJ2-1): KAGVTQTPRYLIKTRGQQVTLSCSPISGHRSVSWYQQTPGQGLQFLFEYFSETQRNKGNFPGRFSGRQFSNSRSEMNVSTLELGDSALYLCASSADFYNEQFFGPGTRLTVL.

J is TRBJ1-2 and V is TRBV7-2, with D unclear. Germline V gives CDR1 SGHTA, CDR2 FQGNSA. V shed 3 bases and J shed 5 bases, with 10 bases lying between them. CDR3 size: 13 residues. In DNA form, the CDR3 reads TGTGCCAGCAGCTTTTCGGGCTTATATGGCTACACCTTC. Its translation: CASSFSGLYGYTF.

This chain uses TRBV4-1 with TRBJ2-2; D is perhaps TRBD1 or TRBD2 (5 bases each). CDR3 length: 15 amino acids. Trimming removed 1 base at V and 4 bases at J, with 10 bases between. The germline V gene has CDR1 MGHRA and CDR2 YSYEKL. The CDR3 bases are TGCGCCAGCAGCCAAGTGCGAGGGACCACCGGGGAGCTGTTTTTT. Protein: CASSQVRGTTGELFF.

The chain links TRBV25-1 to TRBJ1-2; 10 nucleotides agree with TRBD1. The ends lost 3 bases at V and 3 bases at J; junction bases unmatched: 7. The CDR3 runs 16 residues. CDR1 is MGHDK and CDR2 is SYGVNS in the germline V gene. Here the CDR3 reads CASSDPGQGVHYGYTF. The CDR3 bases are TGTGCCAGCAGTGACCCTGGACAGGGGGTACACTATGGCTACACCTTC.